This T cell receptor beta chain was observed in a study of blood T cell repertoires in COVID-19. Study at large: Sample material is recorded as cDNA or gDNA derived from T cells, B-cell-depleted T cells, or PBMCs.

The table came from immunoSEQ multiplex PCR; TCRdb's copy has only in-frame clones and leaves some out. The sample consists of fewer than 50,000 clones, 90% of them appearing once. This CDR3 contains 13 residues. Germline values: CDR1 SGHRS, CDR2 YFSETQ. Trimming at V came to 5 bases and at J to 3 bases, leaving 2 bases not matched to a gene. The specimen was peripheral blood. The clonotype was recovered from a man between 60 and 75 years old with active or convalescent COVID-19. This chain uses TRBV5-1 with TRBJ2-3, with 8 bases aligning to TRBD1. The CDR3 sequence: CASRGDRTDTQYF. The CDR3 DNA reads TGCGCCAGCAGAGGGGACAGGACAGATACGCAGTATTTT.